The source of this T cell receptor (beta chain) is a study of cytomegalovirus exposure and HLA in healthy donors. Some clones are missing from TCRdb's copy, which holds only in-frame ones; the method was immunoSEQ multiplex PCR. This sample has some 130,000 clones; almost 85% occur once, and the top ten carry about 27%. The CDR3 is made up of 15 amino acids. With V trimmed by 1 base and J by 1 base, 4 bases remained unmatched. CDR1 is SGHRS and CDR2 is YFSETQ in the germline V gene. Study-wide results and caveats: Using the classifier, cytomegalovirus status was reportedly diagnosed with high specificity and sensitivity.

Note on this clone: Its antigen is as yet unknown.

This receptor was identified in a man aged 25-40 years in good health and CMV-seropositive. The sample was PBMCs. The genes are TRBV5-1 and TRBJ2-5; 7 nucleotides agree with TRBD2. CDR3: CASSLLTGGQETQYF. For the CDR3, the DNA is TGCGCCAGCAGCTTGCTTACGGGGGGCCAAGAGACCCAGTACTTC. The full variable domain, rest sourced from reference TRBV5-1 and TRBJ2-5, is KAGVTQTPRYLIKTRGQQVTLSCSPISGHRSVSWYQQTPGQGLQFLFEYFSETQRNKGNFPGRFSGRQFSNSRSEMNVSTLELGDSALYLCASSLLTGGQETQYFGPGTRLLVL.